Listed below are T cell receptor beta chains from one sample, sequenced in a study of CD8 T cells in Susac syndrome. MiXCR, run by TCRdb on the immunoSEQ multiplex PCR reads, gives a single entry per CDR3 protein. The repertoire holds under 350,000 distinct CDR3 sequences, with 92% as singletons. Sequencing input: CD4+ T cells from PBMCs. The receptors here all came from a human donor with multiple sclerosis. The CDR3 runs from the conserved cysteine through the conserved F or W. The D gene is left open where the match is weak. Size is omitted from some rows. Given values are once, few, many or a class for expanded clones.

clone size,J gene,V gene,D gene,CDR3 protein,CDR3 DNA
-,TRBJ1-1,TRBV12-3/TRBV12-4,-,CASSVLNTEAFF,TGTGCCAGCAGTGTCCTAAACACTGAAGCTTTCTTT
-,TRBJ2-7,TRBV18,-,CASSPPTGGSYEQYF,TGTGCCAGCTCACCACCCACTGGGGGCTCCTACGAGCAGTACTTC
-,TRBJ1-2,TRBV7-2,-,CASSLGVGLSYGYTF,TGTGCCAGCAGCTTAGGTGTAGGGCTGAGCTATGGCTACACCTTC
-,TRBJ2-2,TRBV5-1,-,CASSLRATGELFF,TGCGCCAGCAGCCTCAGGGCTACCGGGGAGCTGTTTTTT
-,TRBJ2-5,TRBV12-3/TRBV12-4,TRBD1,CASSRRQGTQETQYF,TGTGCCAGCAGCCGCCGACAGGGCACACAAGAGACCCAGTACTTC
-,TRBJ1-2,TRBV3-1,TRBD1,CASSQDRQGASGYGYTF,TGTGCCAGCAGCCAAGATCGACAGGGGGCGTCGGGCTATGGCTACACCTTC
-,TRBJ2-1,TRBV4-3,-,CASSHPPGNTPEVDEQFF,TGCGCCAGCAGCCATCCCCCGGGGAACACCCCGGAGGTCGATGAGCAGTTCTTC
-,TRBJ1-1,TRBV7-2,-,CASSLGSRGGTEAFF,TGTGCCAGCAGCTTAGGATCTCGTGGGGGGACTGAAGCTTTCTTT
-,TRBJ1-6,TRBV2,-,CASTSGAYNSPLHF,TGTGCCAGCACTTCAGGGGCCTATAATTCACCCCTCCACTTT
-,TRBJ1-5,TRBV29-1,TRBD1,CSVVVDRGQPQHF,TGCAGCGTTGTGGTAGACAGGGGGCAACCCCAGCATTTT
-,TRBJ2-2,TRBV5-1,-,CASSPQGGAVAGELFF,TGCGCCAGCAGCCCCCAGGGGGGGGCCGTCGCCGGGGAGCTGTTTTTT
-,TRBJ1-1,TRBV25-1,TRBD1,CASSPWTGRNTEAFF,TGTGCCAGCAGTCCCTGGACAGGGAGGAACACTGAAGCTTTCTTT
-,TRBJ1-1,TRBV6-1,-,CASMRESTEAFF,TGTGCCAGCATGCGAGAGAGCACTGAAGCTTTCTTT
-,TRBJ1-1,TRBV5-1,TRBD1,CASSKTGIKTEAFF,TGCGCCAGCAGTAAGACAGGGATCAAGACTGAAGCTTTCTTT
-,TRBJ1-3,TRBV18,-,CASSPPGEHSGNTIYF,TGTGCCAGCTCACCACCGGGGGAACACTCTGGAAACACCATATATTTT
once,TRBJ2-2,TRBV25-1,-,CASSFTGYTGELFF,TGTGCCAGCAGTTTCACAGGGTACACCGGGGAGCTGTTTTTT
few,TRBJ1-1,TRBV7-9,-,CASSFFKNTEAFF,TGTGCCAGCAGCTTCTTTAAGAACACTGAAGCTTTCTTT
-,TRBJ2-5,TRBV18,-,CASSPPTGGTQYF,TGTGCCAGCTCGCCACCGACAGGCGGGACCCAGTACTTC
-,TRBJ2-1,TRBV5-4,-,CASSNGWASSYNEQFF,TGTGCCAGCAGCAACGGGTGGGCTAGCTCCTACAATGAGCAGTTCTTC
-,TRBJ2-4,TRBV7-9,-,CATTRGPNIQYF,TGTGCCACCACGAGAGGCCCCAACATTCAGTACTTC
-,TRBJ1-4,TRBV20-1,-,CSALDNPATNEKLFF,TGCAGTGCTTTGGACAACCCTGCAACTAATGAAAAACTGTTTTTT
-,TRBJ1-1,TRBV9,-,CASSEGWNTEAFF,TGTGCCAGCAGCGAGGGGTGGAACACTGAAGCTTTCTTT
-,TRBJ2-7,TRBV6-5,TRBD2,CASTRGEDYEQYF,TGTGCCAGCACCCGGGGGGAGGACTACGAGCAGTACTTC
few,TRBJ2-2,TRBV30,TRBD2,CACYGLAGGPATGELFF,TGTGCCTGCTATGGACTAGCGGGAGGGCCGGCCACCGGGGAGCTGTTTTTT
-,TRBJ2-4,TRBV7-2,-,CASSFHLAKNIQYF,TGTGCCAGCAGCTTCCATCTAGCCAAAAACATTCAGTACTTC
-,TRBJ2-7,TRBV3-1,TRBD1,CASSQQTQGYEQYF,TGTGCCAGCAGCCAACAAACACAGGGGTACGAGCAGTACTTC
-,TRBJ1-5,TRBV10-3,-,CAIGVLSNQPQHF,TGTGCCATCGGGGTTTTAAGCAATCAGCCCCAGCATTTT
-,TRBJ2-5,TRBV5-1,-,CASSLGQGLGTETQYF,TGCGCCAGCAGCTTGGGCCAGGGGCTGGGGACGGAGACCCAGTACTTC
-,TRBJ1-2,TRBV5-4,-,CASSLGSTYGYTF,TGTGCCAGCAGCTTGGGCTCTACCTATGGCTACACCTTC
-,TRBJ2-7,TRBV19,TRBD1,CASSPHLGGSSSYEQYF,TGTGCCAGTAGTCCCCACCTAGGGGGCTCGAGCTCCTACGAGCAGTACTTC
once,TRBJ1-3,TRBV3-1,-,CASSQGIVVSGNTIYF,TGTGCCAGCAGCCAAGGCATAGTTGTCTCTGGAAACACCATATATTTT
-,TRBJ2-7,TRBV20-1,-,CSARAPVASGEQYF,TGCAGTGCTAGAGCACCCGTAGCCTCGGGCGAGCAGTACTTC
-,TRBJ2-1,TRBV7-2,-,CASSLVETTYNEQFF,TGTGCCAGCAGCTTAGTAGAGACAACCTACAATGAGCAGTTCTTC
-,TRBJ1-1,TRBV7-9,-,CASSLGLAEAFF,TGTGCCAGCAGCTTAGGACTGGCTGAAGCTTTCTTT
-,TRBJ2-7,TRBV7-9,-,CASSSPRSYEQYF,TGTGCCAGCAGTTCCCCGAGGAGCTACGAGCAGTACTTC
-,TRBJ1-5,TRBV20-1,TRBD1,CSARGRRGPAQPQHF,TGCAGTGCTAGGGGGCGCAGGGGGCCTGCTCAGCCCCAGCATTTT
-,TRBJ2-6,TRBV30,-,CAWRLSGANVLTF,TGTGCCTGGAGGCTCTCTGGGGCCAACGTCCTGACTTTC
-,TRBJ2-5,TRBV6-5,TRBD1,CASSLGRDRETQYF,TGTGCCAGCAGCCTCGGACGGGACAGAGAGACCCAGTACTTC
-,TRBJ2-4,TRBV11-2,-,CASSLGDALGGIQYF,TGTGCCAGCAGCTTAGGAGATGCGTTGGGGGGCATTCAGTACTTC
-,TRBJ1-1,TRBV20-1,-,CSARDPRGTEAFF,TGCAGTGCTAGAGATCCAAGGGGGACTGAAGCTTTCTTT
-,TRBJ2-3,TRBV3-1,-,CASSQGGSRTGGTQYF,TGTGCCAGCAGCCAAGGGGGCTCTCGGACCGGGGGTACGCAGTATTTT
few,TRBJ1-2,TRBV29-1,TRBD1,CSVGSDRGYGYTF,TGCAGCGTTGGGAGCGACAGGGGCTATGGCTACACCTTC
-,TRBJ2-7,TRBV6-2/TRBV6-3,TRBD2,CASRKTAGAYEQYF,TGTGCCAGCAGGAAGACTGCGGGGGCCTACGAGCAGTACTTC
-,TRBJ2-2,TRBV7-3,-,CASSSQARNTGELFF,TGTGCCAGCAGCTCCCAGGCGCGGAACACCGGGGAGCTGTTTTTT
few,TRBJ2-7,TRBV7-2,TRBD2,CASSLGLAYSYEQYF,TGTGCCAGCAGCTTGGGACTAGCGTATTCCTACGAGCAGTACTTC
-,TRBJ1-1,TRBV30,TRBD1,CAGTRTGGTEAFF,TGTGCCGGCACCCGGACAGGGGGGACTGAAGCTTTCTTT
-,TRBJ2-2,TRBV12-3/TRBV12-4,-,CASNFDGELFF,TGTGCCAGCAATTTTGACGGGGAGCTGTTTTTT
-,TRBJ2-3,TRBV5-1,TRBD1,CASSPNPGQGTDTQYF,TGCGCCAGCAGCCCAAATCCGGGACAGGGGACAGATACGCAGTATTTT
-,TRBJ1-5,TRBV30,-,CAWSIHGNQPQHF,TGTGCCTGGAGTATTCATGGCAATCAGCCCCAGCATTTT